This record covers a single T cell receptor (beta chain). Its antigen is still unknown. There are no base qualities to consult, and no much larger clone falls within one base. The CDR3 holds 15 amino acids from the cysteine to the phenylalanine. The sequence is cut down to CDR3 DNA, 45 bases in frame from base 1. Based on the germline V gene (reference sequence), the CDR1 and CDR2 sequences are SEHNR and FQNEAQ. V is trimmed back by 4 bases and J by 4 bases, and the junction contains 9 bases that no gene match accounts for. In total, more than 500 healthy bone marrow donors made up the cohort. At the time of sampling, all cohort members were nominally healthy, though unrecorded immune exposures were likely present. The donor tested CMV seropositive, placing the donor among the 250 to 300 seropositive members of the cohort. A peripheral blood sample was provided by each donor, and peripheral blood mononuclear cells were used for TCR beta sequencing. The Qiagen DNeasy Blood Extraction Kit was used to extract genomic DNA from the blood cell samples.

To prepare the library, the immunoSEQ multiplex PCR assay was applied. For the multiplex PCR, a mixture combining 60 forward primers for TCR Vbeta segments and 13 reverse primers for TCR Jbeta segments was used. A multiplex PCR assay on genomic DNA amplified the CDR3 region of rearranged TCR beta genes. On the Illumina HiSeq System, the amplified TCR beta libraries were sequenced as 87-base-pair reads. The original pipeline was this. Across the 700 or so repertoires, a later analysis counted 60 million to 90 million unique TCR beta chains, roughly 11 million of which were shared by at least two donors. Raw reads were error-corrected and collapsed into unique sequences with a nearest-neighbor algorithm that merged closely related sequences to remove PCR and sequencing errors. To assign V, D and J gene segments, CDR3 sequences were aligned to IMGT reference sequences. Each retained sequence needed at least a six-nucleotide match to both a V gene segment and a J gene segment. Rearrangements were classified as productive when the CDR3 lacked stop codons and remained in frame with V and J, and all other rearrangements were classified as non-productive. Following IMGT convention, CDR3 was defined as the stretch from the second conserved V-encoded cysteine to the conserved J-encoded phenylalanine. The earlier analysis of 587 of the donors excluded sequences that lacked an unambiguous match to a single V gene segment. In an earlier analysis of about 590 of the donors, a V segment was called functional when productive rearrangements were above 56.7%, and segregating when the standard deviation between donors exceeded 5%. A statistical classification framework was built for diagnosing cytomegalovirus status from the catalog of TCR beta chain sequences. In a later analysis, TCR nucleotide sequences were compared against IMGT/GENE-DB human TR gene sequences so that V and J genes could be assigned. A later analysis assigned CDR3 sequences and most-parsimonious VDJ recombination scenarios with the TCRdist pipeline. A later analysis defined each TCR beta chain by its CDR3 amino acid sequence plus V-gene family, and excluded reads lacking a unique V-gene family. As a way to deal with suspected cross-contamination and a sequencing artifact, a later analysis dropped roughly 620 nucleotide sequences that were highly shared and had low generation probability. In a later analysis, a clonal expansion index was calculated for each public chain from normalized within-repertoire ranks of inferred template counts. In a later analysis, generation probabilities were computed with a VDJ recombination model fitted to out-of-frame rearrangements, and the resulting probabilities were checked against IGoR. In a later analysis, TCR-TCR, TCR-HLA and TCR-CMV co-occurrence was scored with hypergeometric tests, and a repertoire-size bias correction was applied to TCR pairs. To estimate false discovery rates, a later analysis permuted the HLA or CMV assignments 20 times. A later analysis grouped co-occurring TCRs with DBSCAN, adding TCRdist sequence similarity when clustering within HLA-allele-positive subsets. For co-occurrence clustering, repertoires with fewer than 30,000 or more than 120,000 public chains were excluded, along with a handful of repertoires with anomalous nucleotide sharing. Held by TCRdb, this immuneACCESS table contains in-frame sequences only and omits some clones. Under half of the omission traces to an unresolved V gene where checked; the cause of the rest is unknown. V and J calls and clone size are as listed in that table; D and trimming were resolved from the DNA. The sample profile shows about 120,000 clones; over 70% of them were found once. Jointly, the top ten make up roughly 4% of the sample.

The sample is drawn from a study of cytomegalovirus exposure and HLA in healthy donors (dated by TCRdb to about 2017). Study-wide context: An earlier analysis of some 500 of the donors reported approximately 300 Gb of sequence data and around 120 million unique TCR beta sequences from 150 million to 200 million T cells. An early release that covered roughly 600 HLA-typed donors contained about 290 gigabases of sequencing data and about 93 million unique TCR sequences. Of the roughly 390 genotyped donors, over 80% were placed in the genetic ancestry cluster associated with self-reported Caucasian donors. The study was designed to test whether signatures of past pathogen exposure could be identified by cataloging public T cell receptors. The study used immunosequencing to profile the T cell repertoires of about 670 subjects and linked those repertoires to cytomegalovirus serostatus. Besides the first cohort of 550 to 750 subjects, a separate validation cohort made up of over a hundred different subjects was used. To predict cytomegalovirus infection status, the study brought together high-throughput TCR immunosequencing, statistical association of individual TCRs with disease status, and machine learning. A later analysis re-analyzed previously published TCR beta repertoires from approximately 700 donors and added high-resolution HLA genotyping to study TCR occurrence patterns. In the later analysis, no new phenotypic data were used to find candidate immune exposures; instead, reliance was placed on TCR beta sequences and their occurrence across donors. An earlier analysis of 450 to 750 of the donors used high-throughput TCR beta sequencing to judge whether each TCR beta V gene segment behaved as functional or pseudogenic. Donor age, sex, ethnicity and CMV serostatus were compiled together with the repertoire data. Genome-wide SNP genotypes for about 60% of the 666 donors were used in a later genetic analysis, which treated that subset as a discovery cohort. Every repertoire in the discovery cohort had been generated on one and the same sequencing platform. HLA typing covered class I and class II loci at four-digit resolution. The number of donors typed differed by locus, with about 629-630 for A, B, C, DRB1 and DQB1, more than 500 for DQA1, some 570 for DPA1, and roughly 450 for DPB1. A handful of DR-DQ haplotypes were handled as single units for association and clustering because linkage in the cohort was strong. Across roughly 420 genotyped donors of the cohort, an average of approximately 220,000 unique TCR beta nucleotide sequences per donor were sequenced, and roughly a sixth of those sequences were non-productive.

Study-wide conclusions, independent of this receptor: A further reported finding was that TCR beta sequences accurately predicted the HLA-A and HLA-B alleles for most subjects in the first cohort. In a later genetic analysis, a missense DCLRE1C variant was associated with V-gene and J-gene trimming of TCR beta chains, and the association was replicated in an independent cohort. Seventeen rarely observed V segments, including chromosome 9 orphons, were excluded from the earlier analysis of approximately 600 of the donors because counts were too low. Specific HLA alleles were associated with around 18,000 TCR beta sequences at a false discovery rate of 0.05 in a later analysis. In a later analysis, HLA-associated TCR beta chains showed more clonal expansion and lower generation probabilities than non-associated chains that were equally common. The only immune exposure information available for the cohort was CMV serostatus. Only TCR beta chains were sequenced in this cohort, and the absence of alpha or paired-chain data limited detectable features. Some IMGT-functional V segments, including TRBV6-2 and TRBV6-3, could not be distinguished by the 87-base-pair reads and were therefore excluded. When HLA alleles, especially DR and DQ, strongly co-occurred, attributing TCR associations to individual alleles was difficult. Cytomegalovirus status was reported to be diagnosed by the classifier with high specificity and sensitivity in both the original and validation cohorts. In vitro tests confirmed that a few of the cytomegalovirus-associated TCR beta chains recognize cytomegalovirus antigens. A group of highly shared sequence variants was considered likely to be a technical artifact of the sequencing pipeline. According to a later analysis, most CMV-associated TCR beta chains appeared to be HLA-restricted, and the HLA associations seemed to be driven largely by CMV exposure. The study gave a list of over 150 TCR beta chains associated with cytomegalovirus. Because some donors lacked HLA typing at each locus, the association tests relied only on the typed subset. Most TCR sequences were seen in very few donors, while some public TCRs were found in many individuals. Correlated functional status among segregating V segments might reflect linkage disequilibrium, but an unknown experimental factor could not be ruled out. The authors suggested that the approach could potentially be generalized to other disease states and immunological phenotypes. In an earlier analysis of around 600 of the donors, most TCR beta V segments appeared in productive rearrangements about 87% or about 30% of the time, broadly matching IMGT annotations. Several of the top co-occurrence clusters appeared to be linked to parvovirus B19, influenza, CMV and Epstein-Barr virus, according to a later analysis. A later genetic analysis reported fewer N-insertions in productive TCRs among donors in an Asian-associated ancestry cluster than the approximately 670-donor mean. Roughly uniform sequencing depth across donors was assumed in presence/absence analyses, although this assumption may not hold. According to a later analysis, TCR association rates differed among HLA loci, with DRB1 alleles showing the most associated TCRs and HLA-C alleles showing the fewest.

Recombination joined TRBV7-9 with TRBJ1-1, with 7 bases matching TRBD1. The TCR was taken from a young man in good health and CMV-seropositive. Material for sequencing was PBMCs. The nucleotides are TGTGCCAGCAGCTCCTCCGGGACAGTAGGCACTGAAGCTTTCTTT. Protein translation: CASSSSGTVGTEAFF. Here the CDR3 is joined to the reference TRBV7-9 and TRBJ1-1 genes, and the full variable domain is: DTGVSQNPRHKITKRGQNVTFRCDPISEHNRLYWYRQTLGQGPEFLTYFQNEAQLEKSRLLSDRFSAERPKGSFSTLEIQRTEQGDSAMYLCASSSSGTVGTEAFFGQGTRLTVV.